The next 26 T cell receptor beta chains were all read from a single sample in a study of blood T cell repertoires in COVID-19. TCRdb's table, derived via immunoSEQ multiplex PCR, lists solely in-frame clones and lacks some. This sample has fewer than 90,000 clones, with about 80% found just once. The sample was peripheral blood. The receptors shown here come from a woman aged 50 to 60 with acute or convalescent COVID-19.

The chain is built from TRBV6-5 and TRBJ2-1; no clear D. Germline V gene lookup returns CDR1 MNHEY and CDR2 SVGAGI. Trimming cost V 10 bases and J 0 bases, with 16 bases left between them. This CDR3 has 15 amino acids. CDR3 nucleotides: TGTGCCACCACTTTAAGCGCCAGCTCCTACAATGAGCAGTTCTTC. It is translated as CATTLSASSYNEQFF.

The gene calls are TRBV27 and TRBJ1-2; no reliable D call. The V end lost 5 bases, the J end lost 0 bases, and 13 bases lay between the germline ends. CDR1 is MNHEY, CDR2 SMNVEV, per germline (reference sequence). The CDR3 consists of 15 residues. The CDR3, as DNA: TGTGCCAGCAGTCCGACATTCGGGGCTAACTATGGCTACACCTTC. Amino acid sequence: CASSPTFGANYGYTF.

This clone was counted only a few times. The chain couples TRBV9 to TRBJ1-1, with D possibly TRBD1 on 5 matching bases. The CDR3 loop spans 16 amino acids. Trimming took off 0 bases at V and 3 bases at J, with 15 bases between the two ends. The germline V gene has CDR1 SGDLS and CDR2 YYNGEE. The DNA for the CDR3 is TGTGCCAGCAGCGTAGGCGAGCATCGGGGGGACACTGAAGCTTTCTTT. This sequence encodes CASSVGEHRGDTEAFF. Drawing the rest from reference TRBV9 and TRBJ1-1, the complete variable domain is DSGVTQTPKHLITATGQRVTLRCSPRSGDLSVYWYQQSLDQGLQFLIQYYNGEERAKGNILERFSAQQFPDLHSELNLSSLELGDSALYFCASSVGEHRGDTEAFFGQGTRLTVV.

This clone was seen many times. The chain combines TRBV7-9 with TRBJ1-2; 10 bases line up with TRBD1. Germline V lookup: CDR1 SEHNR, CDR2 FQNEAQ (reference sequence). The CDR3 contains 13 residues. Losses at the gene ends were 5 bases for V and 6 bases for J; bases not matched to a gene: 3. The CDR3 sequence is CASSIGTGDGYTF. The DNA of the CDR3 is TGTGCCAGCAGCATTGGGACAGGGGATGGCTACACCTTC.

The rearrangement links TRBV9 to TRBJ1-2, with 12 bases aligning to TRBD1. The J segment lost 1 base and the V segment lost 4 bases, leaving 11 bases of the junction unmatched. Germline V gene data show CDR1 as SGDLS and CDR2 as YYNGEE. The CDR3 has 18 amino acids. CDR3 amino acids: CASSLGTGGRIRNYGYTF. The CDR3, as DNA: TGTGCCAGCAGCTTAGGGACAGGGGGCCGCATACGTAACTATGGCTACACCTTC.

A single count supports this clone. The CDR3 sequence: CASRPLAGLPVELFF. As DNA, the CDR3 is TGTGCCAGCAGGCCACTAGCGGGGCTTCCGGTGGAGCTGTTTTTT. The chain has TRBV6-5 and TRBJ2-2; 10 positions match TRBD2. This CDR3 region has 15 residues. Germline CDR1 and CDR2: MNHEY and SVGAGI. J lost 10 bases, V lost 6 bases, and 11 bases had no gene match.

This chain joins TRBV7-2 and TRBJ2-3, with 7 bases matching TRBD2. This CDR3 has 15 residues. Germline V gene sequence: CDR1 SGHTA, CDR2 FQGNSA. J lost 3 bases, V lost 4 bases, and 7 bases had no gene match. CDR3 in amino acids: CASSSRRGVTDTQYF. DNA for the CDR3: TGTGCCAGCAGCTCCCGTCGGGGGGTTACAGATACGCAGTATTTT.

The table lists this clone with a few counts. The chain links TRBV5-6 to TRBJ2-7; 8 positions match TRBD2. CDR1 and CDR2 from the germline V gene are SGHDT and YYEEEE. The length of the CDR3 is 17 residues. After removal of 4 bases from V and 2 bases from J, the junction contained 14 bases not matched to a gene. The CDR3 here is CASSPGGGYGSTYEQYF. Here the CDR3 DNA reads TGTGCCAGCAGCCCGGGGGGGGGCTATGGCAGCACCTACGAGCAGTACTTC.

The chain recombines TRBV30 with TRBJ1-5; D may be TRBD1 (6 bases). Trimming stripped 1 base from V and 3 bases from J, with 10 bases between. CDR3 length: 14 residues. Germline CDR1 is GTSNPN and CDR2 is SVGIG (reference sequence). In DNA form, the CDR3 reads TGTGCCTGGAGTGAAGGGACACTCAATCAGCCCCAGCATTTT. It codes for CAWSEGTLNQPQHF.

This clone was counted between two and nine times. This chain links TRBV7-2 with TRBJ2-7, with 12 positions matching TRBD2. The CDR3 totals 16 residues. J was trimmed by 2 bases and V by 2 bases; bases with no gene match: 4. Per the germline V gene, CDR1 is SGHTA and CDR2 is FQGNSA. For the CDR3, the DNA is TGTGCCAGCAGCTTAACTAGCGGGGGGACTCCCTACGAGCAGTACTTC. Its translation is CASSLTSGGTPYEQYF. Combining the CDR3 with reference TRBV7-2 and TRBJ2-7 gives the whole variable domain GAGVSQSPSNKVTEKGKDVELRCDPISGHTALYWYRQSLGQGLEFLIYFQGNSAPDKSGLPSDRFSAERTGGSVSTLTIQRTQQEDSAVYLCASSLTSGGTPYEQYFGPGTRLTVT.

CDR3 sequence (DNA): TGCGCCAGCAGAAATTTACTCGGGACAAATGAAAAACTGTTTTTT. Its protein product is CASRNLLGTNEKLFF. The J gene is TRBJ1-4, the V gene TRBV4-1, with D perhaps TRBD1 (6 bases). CDR1 and CDR2 from the germline V gene are MGHRA and YSYEKL. V was shortened by 6 bases and J by 5 bases, with 16 bases between the two germline ends. The CDR3 extends over 15 amino acids.

This chain uses TRBV10-3 with TRBJ1-6; the D is unclear. In germline, CDR1 is ENHRY, CDR2 SYGVKD. This CDR3 has 14 amino acids. V was shortened by 7 bases and J by 4 bases, with 11 bases between the two germline ends. The CDR3 DNA reads TGTGCCATCACCGCTGGGCAGTATAATTCACCCCTCCACTTT. Its translation is CAITAGQYNSPLHF.

The rearrangement uses TRBV5-4 and TRBJ1-4; D is ambiguous. The CDR3 extends over 15 amino acids. V was shortened by 5 bases and J by 3 bases, with 14 bases between the two germline ends. CDR1 and CDR2 (germline): SGHNT, YYREEE (reference sequence). The CDR3, as DNA: TGTGCCAGCAGTACCTCGGGGAAGGCTAATGAAAAACTGTTTTTT. This encodes CASSTSGKANEKLFF.

The chain joins TRBV7-2 to TRBJ2-1, with 8 bases that match TRBD2. CDR1 and CDR2 (germline): SGHTA, FQGNSA. V was clipped by 7 bases and J by 7 bases; unmatched bases: 9. The CDR3 loop spans 14 amino acids. The CDR3 DNA is TGTGCCAGCAAAGGTAGCGGGGCTTTAAATGAGCAGTTCTTC. Amino acids: CASKGSGALNEQFF.

The CDR3 nucleotides are TGTGCCTGGAGGCCAGGGCGTGAAGCTTTCTTT. Translation: CAWRPGREAFF. The genes are TRBV30 and TRBJ1-1; a possible D gene is TRBD1 (5 bases). The CDR3 sequence is 11 residues long. Germline V CDR1 and CDR2: GTSNPN, SVGIG (reference sequence). Trimming removed 3 bases at V and 7 bases at J, with 9 bases between.

The V gene is TRBV23-1, the J gene TRBJ1-2, with unresolved D. TRBV23-1 counts as an open reading frame of uncertain function. This CDR3 spans 16 amino acids. Trimming removed 4 bases from V and 4 bases from J, with 19 bases in between. CDR3 DNA sequence: TGCGCCAGCAGTCGATTTTTCTGGTACTTTGGCTATGGCTACACCTTC. Translating gives CASSRFFWYFGYGYTF.

This clone was observed a few times. The chain has TRBV15 and TRBJ1-6, with D perhaps matching TRBD1 (6 bases). The germline V gene encodes CDR1 LNHNV and CDR2 YYDKDF (reference sequence). The CDR3 spans 15 residues. V lost 0 bases and J 10 bases, leaving 13 bases between the germline ends. CDR3 amino acids: CATSREQGIGSPLHF. The CDR3 coding sequence is TGTGCCACCAGCAGAGAACAGGGTATAGGATCACCCCTCCACTTT.

J is TRBJ1-1 and V is TRBV30, with D possibly matching TRBD1 (6 bases). Germline loops: CDR1 GTSNPN, CDR2 SVGIG (reference sequence). This CDR3 is 13 amino acids long. Trimming stripped 3 bases from V and 1 base from J, with 9 bases between. The chain's CDR3 is CAWRRGSNTEAFF. As DNA, the CDR3 is TGTGCCTGGAGAAGGGGGTCGAACACTGAAGCTTTCTTT.

This clone was seen only a few times. This chain connects TRBV10-3 to TRBJ1-1, with TRBD1 identical over 9 bases. V lost 3 bases and J lost 5; bases outside the gene matches: 7. This CDR3 is 15 amino acids long. Germline CDR1 and CDR2: ENHRY and SYGVKD. CDR3 sequence (DNA): TGTGCCATCAGTGATTCGGACAGGGGTAAAACTGAAGCTTTCTTT. This encodes CAISDSDRGKTEAFF.

This clone occurred a few times. The rearrangement links TRBV6-5 to TRBJ1-1; TRBD1 matches 7 bases. The CDR3 runs 13 residues. The germline CDR1 and CDR2 sequences are MNHEY and SVGAGI. Losses at the gene ends were 6 bases for V and 0 bases for J; bases not matched to a gene: 1. As DNA, the CDR3 is TGTGCCAGCAGGACAGGGATGAACACTGAAGCTTTCTTT. Translation gives CASRTGMNTEAFF.

The gene calls are TRBV7-2 and TRBJ2-2, with D possibly being TRBD2 (5 bases). This CDR3 comprises 15 residues. V was cut by 4 bases and J by 1 base, with 10 bases left in between. Per the germline V gene, CDR1 is SGHTA and CDR2 is FQGNSA. In DNA form, the CDR3 reads TGTGCCAGCAGCTATCAGGCGGGGAACACCGGGGAGCTGTTTTTT. Translation gives CASSYQAGNTGELFF.

This clone was detected a few times. The CDR3, as DNA: TGTGCCAGTAGTATAGGGACTTCCTCACCCCTCCACTTT. It is translated as CASSIGTSSPLHF. V usage is TRBV19 and J usage is TRBJ1-6; no clear D gene. Trimming left V 1 base short and J 10 bases short, with 8 bases between. The CDR3 extends over 13 amino acids. Germline V lookup: CDR1 LNHDA, CDR2 SQIVND (reference sequence). Supplemented by reference TRBV19 and TRBJ1-6, the full variable domain reads DGGITQSPKYLFRKEGQNVTLSCEQNLNHDAMYWYRQDPGQGLRLIYYSQIVNDFQKGDIAEGYSVSREKKESFPLTVTSAQKNPTAFYLCASSIGTSSPLHFGNGTRLTVT.

This sequence joins TRBV9 and TRBJ2-1, with TRBD2 matching over 15 bases. With 2 bases clipped from V and 7 bases from J, the junction kept 7 bases outside the gene matches. Germline V gene sequence: CDR1 SGDLS, CDR2 YYNGEE. This CDR3 has 17 amino acids. In DNA, the CDR3 is TGTGCCAGCAGCGTGTCAGGACTAGCGGGGGGGCCGAATGAGCAGTTCTTC. It encodes CASSVSGLAGGPNEQFF.

This clone occurred a few times. The V gene is TRBV10-3, the J gene TRBJ1-3; TRBD1 matches 9 bases. The germline CDR1 and CDR2 sequences are ENHRY and SYGVKD. This CDR3 is built from 15 residues. Germline trimming cut 11 bases from V and 2 bases from J; bases unmatched to any gene: 10. Here the CDR3 reads CASRGTGGPGNTIYF. The DNA of the CDR3 is TGTGCCTCCCGCGGCACAGGGGGCCCTGGAAACACCATATATTTT.

This clone was counted only a few times. The gene calls are TRBV5-1 and TRBJ2-7; D is possibly TRBD1 (5 bases). Germline lookup yields CDR1 SGHRS and CDR2 YFSETQ. V lost 3 bases and J 13 bases, leaving 26 bases between the germline ends. The CDR3 totals 15 residues. CDR3: CASSSPGRRGPGRYF. In DNA, the CDR3 is TGCGCCAGCAGCTCTCCAGGAAGAAGGGGCCCAGGGCGATACTTC.

The chain couples TRBV7-9 to TRBJ2-2, with 9 bases matching TRBD1. The length of the CDR3 is 18 residues. Germline V gives CDR1 SEHNR, CDR2 FQNEAQ (reference sequence). The J segment lost 2 bases and the V segment lost 7 bases, leaving 14 bases of the junction unmatched. The CDR3 protein is CASTTPPDRGLNTGELFF. The CDR3 DNA follows: TGTGCCAGCACCACCCCCCCGGACAGGGGACTAAACACCGGGGAGCTGTTTTTT.